These 4 T cell receptor beta chains share one sample of origin, sequenced in a study of beta chain features in type 1 diabetes. Investigators reverse transcribed all isolated RNA, so they sequenced expressed TCRB transcripts. Measured with immunoSEQ multiplex PCR; TCRdb has only the in-frame clones, and not every one. This table has 130,000 to 150,000 clones, roughly a tenth appearing once. The sequenced sample consisted of naive CD4+ T cells from blood. These receptor sequences come from a man aged 18 to 29 in good health.

The table lists this clone with a few counts. The gene calls are TRBV11-2 and TRBJ2-6; tentative D call: TRBD1 (6 bases). With 5 bases removed from V and 1 base from J, the gap between germline ends came to 18 bases. The CDR3 is 18 residues long. CDR1 and CDR2 from the germline V gene are SGHAT and FQNNGV. The CDR3 DNA reads TGTGCCAGCAGCACCCGACAGGTGGGGGCTTCTGGGGCCAACGTCCTGACTTTC. Its protein is CASSTRQVGASGANVLTF.

This clone occurred a few times. CDR3 DNA: TGTGCCAGCAGCCCCGGGGGGAGCCACTACGAGCAGTACTTC. Residues: CASSPGGSHYEQYF. This chain connects TRBV7-2 to TRBJ2-7; TRBD2 agrees at 7 bases. Germline V gene lookup returns CDR1 SGHTA and CDR2 FQGNSA. Trimming removed 5 bases from V and 3 bases from J; junction bases left unmatched: 7. There are 14 residues in the CDR3.

The CDR3 DNA sequence: TGCGCCAGCAGCTTGGAGGGACTAGGCTACGAGCAGTACTTC. Translation: CASSLEGLGYEQYF. The V gene is TRBV5-1, the J gene TRBJ2-7; TRBD2 aligns across 8 bases. Trimming removed 0 bases from V and 3 bases from J; junction bases left unmatched: 2. The germline V gene encodes CDR1 SGHRS and CDR2 YFSETQ. The CDR3 consists of 14 residues.

V usage is TRBV1 and J usage is TRBJ1-4; the DNA was not used to check the table's D call, TRBD1. TRBV1 represents a pseudogene. This CDR3 has 16 residues. The CDR3 bases are TGCACCAGCAGCCAAGAGGGGGGACAGGAGACGGAAAAACTGTTTTTT. Encoded protein: CTSSQEGGQETEKLFF.